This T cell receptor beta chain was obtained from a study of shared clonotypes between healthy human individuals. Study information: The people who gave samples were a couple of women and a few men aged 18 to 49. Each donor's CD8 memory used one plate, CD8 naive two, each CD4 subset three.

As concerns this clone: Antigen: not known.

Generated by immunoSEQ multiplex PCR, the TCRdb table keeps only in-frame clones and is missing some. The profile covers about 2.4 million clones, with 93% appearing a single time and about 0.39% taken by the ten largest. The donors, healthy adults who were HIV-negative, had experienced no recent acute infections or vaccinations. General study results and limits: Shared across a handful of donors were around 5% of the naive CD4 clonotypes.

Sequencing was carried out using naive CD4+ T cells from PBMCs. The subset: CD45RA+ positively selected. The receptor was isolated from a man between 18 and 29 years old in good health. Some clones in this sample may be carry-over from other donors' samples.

The CDR3 region is CASQREAANEQFF. The CDR3 DNA reads as TGTGCCTCCCAGCGGGAGGCGGCCAATGAGCAGTTCTTC. This chain uses TRBV30 with TRBJ2-1, with 9 positions matching TRBD2. The CDR3 spans 13 residues. From germline, CDR1 is GTSNPN and CDR2 SVGIG (reference sequence). Unmatched junction bases numbered 7, after V lost 7 bases and J lost 6 bases.